Listed below are T cell receptor beta chains from one sample, sequenced in a study of PD-1 blockade in classical Hodgkin lymphoma. Assay used: immunoSEQ multiplex PCR; TCRdb lists only in-frame clones, some missing. The data hold some 50,000 clones, with roughly 80% observed a single time. The specimen comprised peripheral blood mononuclear cells (PBMCs), sampled before the fourth cycle of nivolumab. The source of these receptors is a human donor with classical Hodgkin lymphoma. The CDR3 runs from the conserved cysteine through the conserved F or W. Fields, in order: D gene, J gene, CDR3 length, V gene, clone size, CDR3 protein, CDR3 DNA. D genes are given only for firm matches. Only part of the rows carry a size: once, few, many, or a class if the clone is expanded.

D gene: NA; J gene: TRBJ2-1; CDR3 length: 15; V gene: TRBV7-7; clone size: NA; CDR3 protein: CASSSALVASNEQFF; CDR3 DNA: TGTGCTAGCAGCTCCGCCTTGGTAGCATCCAATGAGCAGTTCTTC
D gene: NA; J gene: TRBJ1-3; CDR3 length: 14; V gene: TRBV9; clone size: NA; CDR3 protein: CASSVGLTGNTIYF; CDR3 DNA: TGTGCCAGCAGCGTAGGGCTGACCGGAAACACCATATATTTT
D gene: TRBD2; J gene: TRBJ2-3; CDR3 length: 14; V gene: TRBV9; clone size: once; CDR3 protein: CASSTSGRTDTQYF; CDR3 DNA: TGTGCCAGCAGCACTAGCGGTCGCACAGATACGCAGTATTTT
D gene: TRBD2; J gene: TRBJ2-7; CDR3 length: 17; V gene: TRBV11-2; clone size: NA; CDR3 protein: CASSYREVAGIIYEQYF; CDR3 DNA: TGTGCCAGCAGCTACCGAGAGGTAGCGGGAATCATCTACGAGCAGTACTTC
D gene: TRBD1; J gene: TRBJ2-7; CDR3 length: 16; V gene: TRBV11-2; clone size: NA; CDR3 protein: CASSFDSAGGIYEQYF; CDR3 DNA: TGTGCCAGCAGCTTCGATTCGGCAGGGGGCATCTACGAGCAGTACTTC
D gene: NA; J gene: TRBJ1-2; CDR3 length: 14; V gene: TRBV7-8; clone size: NA; CDR3 protein: CASSPRAVRDGYTF; CDR3 DNA: TGTGCCAGCAGCCCCCGAGCGGTGCGCGATGGCTACACCTTC
D gene: NA; J gene: TRBJ2-7; CDR3 length: 15; V gene: TRBV6-5; clone size: NA; CDR3 protein: CAISYSLLPVYEQYF; CDR3 DNA: TGTGCCATCAGTTACTCGCTCCTTCCTGTCTACGAGCAGTACTTC
D gene: TRBD1; J gene: TRBJ2-5; CDR3 length: 13; V gene: TRBV6-5; clone size: NA; CDR3 protein: CASSSDRDGTQYF; CDR3 DNA: TGTGCCAGCAGTTCGGACAGGGACGGGACCCAGTACTTC
D gene: NA; J gene: TRBJ1-4; CDR3 length: 12; V gene: TRBV28; clone size: few; CDR3 protein: CATATDDEKLFF; CDR3 DNA: TGTGCCACCGCCACAGATGATGAAAAACTGTTTTTT
D gene: NA; J gene: TRBJ2-7; CDR3 length: 17; V gene: TRBV5-4; clone size: NA; CDR3 protein: CASSLGALGSSSYEQYF; CDR3 DNA: TGTGCCAGCAGCTTGGGGGCCTTGGGGTCGAGCTCCTACGAGCAGTACTTC
D gene: NA; J gene: TRBJ2-1; CDR3 length: 16; V gene: TRBV5-6; clone size: NA; CDR3 protein: CASSSLQEGRENEQFF; CDR3 DNA: TGTGCCAGCAGCTCGCTTCAGGAGGGACGTGAGAATGAGCAGTTCTTC
D gene: NA; J gene: TRBJ1-2; CDR3 length: 13; V gene: TRBV7-9; clone size: NA; CDR3 protein: CASTPSEGGGYTF; CDR3 DNA: TGTGCCAGCACCCCCTCGGAGGGGGGGGGCTACACCTTC
D gene: NA; J gene: TRBJ2-7; CDR3 length: 14; V gene: TRBV6-6; clone size: NA; CDR3 protein: CASSYGLGSYEQYF; CDR3 DNA: TGTGCCAGCAGTTACGGGTTAGGATCGTACGAGCAGTACTTC
D gene: TRBD1; J gene: TRBJ1-2; CDR3 length: 12; V gene: TRBV2; clone size: NA; CDR3 protein: CASREQGGGYTF; CDR3 DNA: TGTGCCAGCAGAGAACAGGGGGGTGGCTACACCTTC
D gene: NA; J gene: TRBJ2-7; CDR3 length: 14; V gene: TRBV19; clone size: few; CDR3 protein: CASSIGDRVYEQYF; CDR3 DNA: TGTGCCAGTAGTATAGGGGATCGAGTCTACGAGCAGTACTTC
D gene: TRBD1; J gene: TRBJ1-2; CDR3 length: 14; V gene: TRBV10-3; clone size: NA; CDR3 protein: CAISESADRGGYTF; CDR3 DNA: TGTGCCATCAGTGAATCCGCGGACAGGGGAGGCTACACCTTC
D gene: TRBD1; J gene: TRBJ2-7; CDR3 length: 15; V gene: TRBV7-3; clone size: NA; CDR3 protein: CASSSGGGGFYEQYF; CDR3 DNA: TGTGCCAGCAGCTCAGGGGGCGGAGGATTCTACGAGCAGTACTTC
D gene: NA; J gene: TRBJ1-3; CDR3 length: 12; V gene: TRBV28; clone size: once; CDR3 protein: CASSLTGNTIYF; CDR3 DNA: TGTGCCAGCAGTTTAACGGGAAACACCATATATTTT
D gene: TRBD1; J gene: TRBJ2-5; CDR3 length: 15; V gene: TRBV7-7; clone size: NA; CDR3 protein: CASSQAGTGEETQYF; CDR3 DNA: TGTGCTAGCAGCCAGGCCGGGACAGGGGAAGAGACCCAGTACTTC
D gene: TRBD2; J gene: TRBJ2-2; CDR3 length: 19; V gene: TRBV19; clone size: NA; CDR3 protein: CASSRLAGSIRANTGELFF; CDR3 DNA: TGTGCCAGTAGCCGACTAGCGGGTTCGATCAGAGCGAACACCGGGGAGCTGTTTTTT
D gene: NA; J gene: TRBJ1-1; CDR3 length: 16; V gene: TRBV25-1; clone size: NA; CDR3 protein: CASSESIFGGQTEAFF; CDR3 DNA: TGTGCCAGCAGTGAGTCCATATTTGGGGGGCAAACTGAAGCTTTCTTT
D gene: NA; J gene: TRBJ2-5; CDR3 length: 16; V gene: TRBV6-5; clone size: NA; CDR3 protein: CASSYTPGGGGETQYF; CDR3 DNA: TGTGCCAGCAGTTATACCCCCGGCGGGGGCGGGGAGACCCAGTACTTC
D gene: NA; J gene: TRBJ2-3; CDR3 length: 17; V gene: TRBV27; clone size: few; CDR3 protein: CASSPYLGGSRTDTQYF; CDR3 DNA: TGTGCCAGCAGTCCGTACCTCGGGGGTAGTAGGACAGATACGCAGTATTTT
D gene: TRBD1; J gene: TRBJ2-1; CDR3 length: 15; V gene: TRBV5-4; clone size: NA; CDR3 protein: CASSKSGTGGNEQFF; CDR3 DNA: TGTGCCAGCAGCAAATCCGGGACAGGGGGAAATGAGCAGTTCTTC
D gene: TRBD1; J gene: TRBJ2-2; CDR3 length: 16; V gene: TRBV4-1; clone size: NA; CDR3 protein: CASSLRTGGITGELFF; CDR3 DNA: TGCGCCAGCAGCCTTCGGACAGGGGGAATAACCGGGGAGCTGTTTTTT
D gene: TRBD2; J gene: TRBJ2-7; CDR3 length: 15; V gene: TRBV7-2; clone size: NA; CDR3 protein: CASSASGTGPYEQYF; CDR3 DNA: TGTGCCAGCAGCGCCAGCGGGACTGGACCCTACGAGCAGTACTTC
D gene: NA; J gene: TRBJ2-3; CDR3 length: 11; V gene: TRBV28; clone size: NA; CDR3 protein: CASRLSDTQYF; CDR3 DNA: TGTGCCAGCCGCCTATCCGATACGCAGTATTTT